Below, 10 T cell receptor beta chains from the same sample are listed, as sequenced in a study of shared clonotypes between healthy human individuals. Produced via immunoSEQ multiplex PCR; TCRdb's table is partial and in-frame only. The sample records about 1.1 million clones, approximately 80% being singletons. Sequencing input: memory CD4+ T cells from PBMCs. The subset: CD45RA-negative fraction. All receptors derive from a man between 18 and 35 years old in good health. Some clones in this sample may be carry-over from other donors' samples.

The J gene is TRBJ2-5, the V gene TRBV2; 7 bases match TRBD2. CDR1 SNHLY and CDR2 FYNNEI come from the germline V gene. This CDR3 region has 14 residues. After removal of 6 bases from V and 7 bases from J, the junction contained 11 bases not matched to a gene. The CDR3 bases are TGTGCCAGCAGAGCGGGCCTCGGGGAGGGGACCCAGTACTTC. It encodes CASRAGLGEGTQYF.

The V call is TRBV5-1, the J call TRBJ2-2, with D tentatively TRBD1 (6 bases). The CDR3 sequence is 15 residues long. V was shortened by 1 base and J by 3 bases, with 10 bases between the two germline ends. Germline-derived CDR1 and CDR2 are SGHRS and YFSETQ. CDR3: CASSLTGPDTGELFF. CDR3 bases: TGCGCCAGCAGCTTGACAGGGCCCGACACCGGGGAGCTGTTTTTT. The full variable domain, rest sourced from reference TRBV5-1 and TRBJ2-2, is KAGVTQTPRYLIKTRGQQVTLSCSPISGHRSVSWYQQTPGQGLQFLFEYFSETQRNKGNFPGRFSGRQFSNSRSEMNVSTLELGDSALYLCASSLTGPDTGELFFGEGSRLTVL.

CDR3 sequence: CASSSRGVGAYEQYF. CDR3 coding DNA: TGCGCCAGCAGCTCAAGGGGGGTAGGGGCCTACGAGCAGTACTTC. V and J are TRBV4-1 and TRBJ2-5; D is possibly TRBD1 or TRBD2 (6 bases each). The end of the DNA aligns better with TRBJ2-7, so the J call may be wrong. Germline V gives CDR1 MGHRA, CDR2 YSYEKL. There are 15 residues in the CDR3.

The J gene is TRBJ2-1, the V gene TRBV6-1; 9 bases match TRBD2. Germline V gene data show CDR1 as MNHNS and CDR2 as SASEGT. The CDR3 totals 15 residues. The V gene end was trimmed by 4 bases and the J gene end by 5 bases; junction bases not matched to a gene: 6. The DNA for the CDR3 is TGTGCCAGCAGTGCACGCGGGAGGGTCCACAATGAGCAGTTCTTC. Translating gives CASSARGRVHNEQFF.

This clone appeared a few times. The chain uses TRBV28 and TRBJ2-1; TRBD1 matches 10 bases. CDR3 length: 14 amino acids. Germline-derived CDR1 and CDR2 are MDHEN and SYDVKM. J was trimmed by 8 bases and V by 3 bases; bases with no gene match: 4. The CDR3 DNA sequence: TGTGCCAGCAGTTTCGGACAGGGGGGGGATGAGCAGTTCTTC. This translates into CASSFGQGGDEQFF.

For this clone: Distinct nucleotide sequences in the sample also encode this CDR3. J is TRBJ2-2 and V is TRBV27, with D possibly being TRBD2 (6 bases). Germline V gene lookup returns CDR1 MNHEY and CDR2 SMNVEV (reference sequence). CDR3 length: 13 amino acids. Trimming left V 0 bases short and J 7 bases short, with 6 bases between. The CDR3 nucleotides read TGTGCCAGCAGTTTATCTAGCGGCGGGGAGCTGTTTTTT. Protein: CASSLSSGGELFF.

J is TRBJ1-4 and V is TRBV5-6, with a possible D match to TRBD1 (6 bases). V dropped 2 bases and J dropped 7 bases, with 12 bases sitting between them. The CDR3 spans 14 residues. From germline, CDR1 is SGHDT and CDR2 YYEEEE. DNA for the CDR3: TGTGCCAGCAGCTTAGGGGGTAGGGGTGAAAAACTGTTTTTT. It encodes CASSLGGRGEKLFF.

V and J are TRBV4-2 and TRBJ2-3; D possibly corresponds to TRBD1 (6 bases). From germline, CDR1 is LGHNA and CDR2 YNFKEQ. V lost 1 base and J 0 bases, leaving 11 bases between the germline ends. CDR3 size: 16 residues. The CDR3 DNA reads TGTGCCAGCAGCCAAGGGGGGACAAGAAGCACAGATACGCAGTATTTT. Translating gives CASSQGGTRSTDTQYF.

This sequence joins TRBV5-6 and TRBJ2-4; D perhaps matches TRBD2 (5 bases). Germline V gene data show CDR1 as SGHDT and CDR2 as YYEEEE. V was shortened by 4 bases and J by 3 bases, with 14 bases between the two germline ends. There are 15 residues in the CDR3. The CDR3 protein is CASSTPGIGKNIQYF. DNA of the CDR3: TGTGCCAGCAGCACACCGGGGATTGGCAAAAACATTCAGTACTTC.

This rearrangement joins TRBV30 to TRBJ1-2, with a tentative D call TRBD1 (6 bases). V was cut by 5 bases and J by 7 bases, with 14 bases left in between. CDR1 is GTSNPN and CDR2 is SVGIG in the germline V gene (reference sequence). The CDR3 is made up of 12 amino acids. CDR3 sequence: CAWAAGGAGYTF. As DNA, the CDR3 is TGTGCCTGGGCTGCTGGGGGGGCTGGCTACACCTTC.